This T cell receptor beta chain was documented in a study of blood T cell repertoires in COVID-19. The overall study: Sites in the United States, Italy and Spain provided acute and convalescent COVID-19 samples. Sources were T cells, B-cell-depleted T cells, or PBMCs; the material itself was cDNA or gDNA.

V was pared by 4 bases and J by 2 bases, with 13 bases between. Germline V gene lookup returns CDR1 SGHRS and CDR2 YFSETQ. CDR3 length equals 14 residues. Original processing notes: Amplification from reference gene primers served as the basis for estimated nucleated cell counts. Repertoires were generated with immunoSEQ multiplex PCR, while TCRdb's copy carries only in-frame clones and drops some. V, J and clone size are taken as reported in that table, and D and trimming were inferred from the DNA itself. The sample lists 70,000 or so clones, around 78% occurring once. This clonotype was sampled from a human donor in a cohort sampled during active COVID-19. Sequencing used peripheral blood. V gene TRBV5-1 combines with J gene TRBJ2-7; D perhaps matches TRBD1 (6 bases). The CDR3 coding sequence is TGCGCCAGCAGCGCGGCACAGGGACCCTACGAGCAGTACTTC. Translating it yields CASSAAQGPYEQYF. The complete variable domain, with remaining parts taken from reference TRBV5-1 and TRBJ2-7, reads KAGVTQTPRYLIKTRGQQVTLSCSPISGHRSVSWYQQTPGQGLQFLFEYFSETQRNKGNFPGRFSGRQFSNSRSEMNVSTLELGDSALYLCASSAAQGPYEQYFGPGTRLTVT.